This TCR beta chain was captured in a study of metastatic and nonmetastatic thyroid tumors (dated by TCRdb to between 2020 and 2021). As for the study more broadly: The researchers compared repertoires between peripheral blood samples and tumor or nodule tissue samples from patients with malignant or benign thyroid disease.

The method was PCR. The data were produced on an Illumina HiSeq 4000. High-throughput sequencing was used to profile the TCR beta-chain CDR3 region of each patient. The authors' analysis ran thus. The researchers built a classifier to tell apart papillary thyroid cancer patients with distant metastasis, based on CDR3 differences among clinicopathological groups. The Shannon index was used to measure repertoire diversity, and the Morisita-Horn index was used to measure how similar tumor and blood repertoires were. TCRdb took the public reads, trimmed them with fastp at Q25, ran MiXCR for clone calling and kept in-frame beta chains. TCRdb's processing, not the study's, gives the V and J calls here. The sample table records 15,000 or so clones; around a third of these occur just once. The biggest ten clones account for around 13% of the sample. None of the patients had been given any treatment before thyroid surgery. Using T-cell receptor beta sequencing, the study looked back at clinical samples from patients collected from about 2011 to 2019.

This clone was counted only a few times. The antigen it binds to is not known. Base-call qualities are not available, and no considerably larger clone is one nucleotide away. Summary of the overall study and its limitations: TCR beta diversity was reported as significantly higher in malignant tumors than in benign nodules, in both blood and tumor samples.

Including cysteine and phenylalanine, the CDR3 has 17 amino acids. CDR3 DNA only is kept here, 51 bases in frame from base 1. Sequences MNHEY (CDR1) and SVGEGT (CDR2) are obtained from the germline V gene. V ends up 6 bases short and J 3 bases short, with an unmatched junction base count of 11. The sample was tumor tissue. Recombination linked TRBV6-2 or TRBV6-3 to TRBJ2-2; 9 nucleotides in the junction match TRBD2. This receptor was taken from a male donor with papillary thyroid cancer or a benign thyroid nodule (not recorded which). Some clones in this sample may be carry-over from other donors' samples. The nucleotides read TGTGCCAGCAGCTTAGTTGGCGGGAGGGCCCACACCGGGGAGCTGTTTTTT. It encodes CASSLVGGRAHTGELFF.